This note documents a single TCR beta chain sequence. The CDR3 is made up of 11 amino acids. CDR1 is MDHEN, CDR2 SYDVKM, per germline. Trimming shortened V by 6 bases and J by 5 bases, and 7 bases separated the two germline ends. Sequencing was performed with immunoSEQ multiplex PCR; in TCRdb, only in-frame clones are kept and a portion is missing. The sample lists roughly 380,000 clones, about 88% occurring once. Treatment specified: roughly 18 received Ad26.COV2.S at low or high dose, single or two shots; several received placebo; per-sample allocation not given. All samples were drawn on day 63, counting from the first vaccine or placebo injection. The data were obtained in a study of Ad26.COV2.S vaccination and SARS-CoV-2 variants.

The TCR sequence derives from a person aged 18-60 years who received the Ad26.COV2.S COVID-19 vaccine or a placebo. This chain joins TRBV28 and TRBJ2-5; no firm D call. The specimen was peripheral blood, collected in a trial of Ad26.COV2.S vaccine versus placebo. CDR3 protein: CASSQRETQYF. The DNA of the CDR3 is TGTGCCAGCAGCCAAAGGGAGACCCAGTACTTC.